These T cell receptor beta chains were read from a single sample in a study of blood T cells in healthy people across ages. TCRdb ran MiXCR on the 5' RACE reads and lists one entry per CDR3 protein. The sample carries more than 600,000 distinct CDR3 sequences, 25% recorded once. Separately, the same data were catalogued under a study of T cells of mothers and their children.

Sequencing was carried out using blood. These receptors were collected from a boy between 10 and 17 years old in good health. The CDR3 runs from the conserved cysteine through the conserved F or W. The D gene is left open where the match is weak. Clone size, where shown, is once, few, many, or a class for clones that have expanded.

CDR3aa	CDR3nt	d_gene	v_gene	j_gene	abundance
CASSSRGGRTGELFF	TGTGCCAGCAGCTCGCGGGGGGGCCGCACCGGGGAGCTGTTTTTT	TRBD2	TRBV12-3/TRBV12-4	TRBJ2-2	NA
CASSETSGGAWNEQFF	TGTGCCAGCAGCGAGACCAGCGGGGGGGCATGGAATGAGCAGTTCTTC	TRBD2	TRBV7-9	TRBJ2-1	few
CASSPNLQGMGYHELFF	TGTGCCAGCAGTCCAAACTTACAGGGTATGGGTTATCATGAGCTGTTCTTC	NA	TRBV28	TRBJ2-1	NA
CASRELLGYTF	TGTGCCAGCAGAGAATTACTTGGCTACACCTTC	NA	TRBV7-2	TRBJ1-2	few
CSARDLGGGTYEQYF	TGCAGTGCTAGAGATCTTGGCGGGGGGACCTACGAGCAGTACTTC	TRBD2	TRBV20-1	TRBJ2-7	few
CASHPATGVSYEQYF	TGTGCCTCCCATCCCGCGACAGGGGTGTCCTACGAGCAGTACTTC	TRBD1	TRBV28	TRBJ2-7	few
CASSEQGKYNEQFF	TGTGCCAGCAGCGAACAGGGGAAGTACAATGAGCAGTTCTTC	TRBD1	TRBV2	TRBJ2-1	NA
CASSATGLSYNEQFF	TGTGCCAGCAGTGCAACAGGTCTCTCCTACAATGAGCAGTTCTTC	NA	TRBV2	TRBJ2-1	NA
CASSFDSEQFF	TGTGCCAGCAGTTTCGATAGTGAGCAGTTCTTC	NA	TRBV2	TRBJ2-1	few
CASSLGLVTDTQYF	TGTGCCAGCAGCTTAGGGCTAGTTACAGATACGCAGTATTTT	NA	TRBV6-5	TRBJ2-3	many
CATSRDRSSSYEQYF	TGTGCCACCAGCAGAGATCGGAGTAGCTCCTACGAGCAGTACTTC	NA	TRBV15	TRBJ2-7	NA
CSVTRTSGYNEQFF	TGCAGCGTCACCAGGACTAGCGGGTACAATGAGCAGTTCTTC	TRBD2	TRBV29-1	TRBJ2-1	many
CASSFPTRDGNTIYF	TGTGCCAGCAGCTTCCCGACCAGAGATGGAAACACCATATATTTT	NA	TRBV7-9	TRBJ1-3	few
CAITPEAMNTEAFF	TGTGCCATCACACCGGAGGCAATGAACACTGAAGCTTTCTTT	NA	TRBV10-3	TRBJ1-1	few
CASSYISGRNEQFF	TGTGCCAGCAGTTACATTAGCGGTCGGAATGAGCAGTTCTTC	NA	TRBV7-2	TRBJ2-1	NA
CATSDLNEQFF	TGTGCCACCAGTGATTTGAATGAGCAGTTCTTC	NA	TRBV24-1	TRBJ2-1	once
CSVGQGGYGYTF	TGCAGCGTTGGACAGGGAGGATATGGCTACACCTTC	TRBD1	TRBV29-1	TRBJ1-2	NA
CSVADQETQYF	TGCAGCGTCGCAGACCAAGAGACCCAGTACTTC	NA	TRBV29-1	TRBJ2-5	NA
CASSSQGSDGYTF	TGCGCCAGCAGCTCGCAGGGGAGCGATGGCTACACCTTC	NA	TRBV5-1	TRBJ1-2	NA
CASSSQHNEQFF	TGTGCCAGCAGCTCCCAACACAATGAGCAGTTCTTC	NA	TRBV7-3	TRBJ2-1	few
CASSVPSQETQYF	TGTGCCAGCAGCGTACCAAGCCAAGAGACCCAGTACTTC	NA	TRBV6-2/TRBV6-3	TRBJ2-5	many
CASSLETSGRAEQFF	TGCGCCAGCAGCTTGGAGACTAGCGGGAGGGCTGAGCAGTTCTTC	TRBD2	TRBV5-1	TRBJ2-1	NA
CASRTTNSPLHF	TGTGCCAGCAGAACCACTAATTCACCCCTCCACTTT	NA	TRBV6-2/TRBV6-3	TRBJ1-6	NA
CASSQQGTNEKLFF	TGTGCCAGCAGCCAACAGGGTACTAATGAAAAACTGTTTTTT	NA	TRBV7-9	TRBJ1-4	NA
CASSQDNRDSSYEQYF	TGTGCCAGCAGCCAAGATAACCGGGACAGTTCCTACGAGCAGTACTTC	TRBD1	TRBV4-2	TRBJ2-7	few
CSVGSPGQGAVYGEAFF	TGCAGCGTTGGGTCTCCCGGACAGGGGGCGGTCTATGGTGAAGCTTTCTTT	TRBD1	TRBV29-1	TRBJ1-1	few
CASKGGGEQYF	TGTGCCAGCAAAGGAGGGGGCGAGCAGTACTTC	NA	TRBV16	TRBJ2-7	NA
CASSYDPRDLSHEQYF	TGTGCCAGCAGTTACGATCCCCGGGATCTTAGCCACGAGCAGTACTTC	NA	TRBV6-6	TRBJ2-7	NA
CASLELKFTDTQYF	TGTGCCTCCCTTGAGTTAAAATTCACAGATACGCAGTATTTT	NA	TRBV6-6	TRBJ2-3	NA
CASSFVAWGEKLFF	TGTGCCAGCAGTTTCGTGGCCTGGGGTGAAAAACTGTTTTTT	NA	TRBV6-5	TRBJ1-4	NA
CASSLLGVPYNEQFF	TGCGCCAGCAGTCTATTGGGGGTCCCCTACAATGAGCAGTTCTTC	NA	TRBV4-1	TRBJ2-1	NA
CSVANSGANVLTF	TGCAGCGTGGCCAACTCTGGGGCCAACGTCCTGACTTTC	NA	TRBV29-1	TRBJ2-6	few
CASEGLEEKLFF	TGTGCCAGCGAGGGCCTCGAGGAAAAACTGTTTTTT	NA	TRBV2	TRBJ1-4	NA